In its sample, the clone carrying this TCR beta chain was seen once. What it binds is unknown. One junction end disagrees with the germline gene, perhaps due to a read error. This sample's RNA came from whole unsorted tissue. Distant lung tissue was collected more than 3 cm away from the tumor edge. TCRbeta libraries were built with three rounds of nested PCR, modified from ARM-PCR. MiXCR, run by TCRdb on the multiplex PCR reads, gives a single entry per CDR3 protein. This table holds 40,000 to 50,000 distinct CDR3 sequences, roughly 67% found once. The data stem from a study of tumor and adjacent non-tumor tissue in lung cancer. Study at large: Each sample yielded a few million productive TCRbeta reads on average.

The CDR3 spans 12 residues. CDR1 and CDR2 from the germline V gene are SGHRS and YFSETQ. Findings and limits, study-wide: In normal lung, the top 100 clones were significantly more dominant than in tumor.

This chain joins TRBV5-1 and TRBJ2-5; D gene unclear. This clonotype was sampled from a woman aged 65 to 85 with non-small cell lung cancer. Sequenced: distant non-tumor lung tissue. The CDR3 nucleotides read TGCGCCAGCAGCCGGCTCCAAGAGGCCCAGTACTTC. Translation gives CASSRLQEAQYF.